Listed here are 17 T cell receptor beta chains from one sample, sequenced in a study of control samples from healthy donors and cancer patients. TCRdb's copy holds only in-frame clones and misses some; the assay was immunoSEQ multiplex PCR. The sample carries about 140,000 clones, roughly 94% recorded once. The sequencing sample was made of blood. The receptors shown here come from a middle-aged man in good health.

The rearrangement links TRBV21-1 to TRBJ1-2. TRBV21-1 is a pseudogene locus. There are 13 residues in the CDR3. The CDR3 DNA follows: TGTGCCAGCAGCAAAGTGGGGGGCTATGGCTACACCTTC. Translation: CASSKVGGYGYTF.

The chain links TRBV13 to TRBJ2-3; 9 bases match TRBD2. Unmatched junction bases numbered 9, after V lost 5 bases and J lost 0 bases. Per the germline V gene, CDR1 is PRHDT and CDR2 is FYEKMQ (reference sequence). CDR3 length equals 17 residues. In DNA, the CDR3 is TGTGCCAGCAGCCTCGCGGGACTAGCAGTTAGCACAGATACGCAGTATTTT. Translation: CASSLAGLAVSTDTQYF.

This chain connects TRBV9 to TRBJ2-1; 7 bases map to TRBD1. CDR3 length: 15 residues. Germline V lookup: CDR1 SGDLS, CDR2 YYNGEE. The V gene end was trimmed by 5 bases and the J gene end by 4 bases; junction bases not matched to a gene: 9. CDR3 bases: TGTGCCAGCAGTGGATTCGGGACAGCGTACAATGAGCAGTTCTTC. Translation: CASSGFGTAYNEQFF. The complete variable domain, with remaining parts taken from reference TRBV9 and TRBJ2-1, reads DSGVTQTPKHLITATGQRVTLRCSPRSGDLSVYWYQQSLDQGLQFLIQYYNGEERAKGNILERFSAQQFPDLHSELNLSSLELGDSALYFCASSGFGTAYNEQFFGPGTRLTVL.

J is TRBJ2-3 and V is TRBV21-1; the table's D call, TRBD1, has no DNA check behind it. TRBV21-1 is marked as a pseudogene. The CDR3 loop spans 18 amino acids. CDR3 sequence reads: CASSDRTGGGLGTDTQYF. The CDR3 nucleotides read TGTGCCAGCAGCGACCGGACAGGGGGTGGCTTGGGGACAGATACGCAGTATTTT.

As DNA, the CDR3 is TGTGCCAGCAGTGGGGACAGGGGCGAAAAACTGTTTTTT. Translation: CASSGDRGEKLFF. The V gene is TRBV2, the J gene TRBJ1-4; TRBD1 matches at 10 bases. Germline V CDR1 and CDR2: SNHLY, FYNNEI. This CDR3 comprises 13 residues. V dropped 4 bases and J dropped 8; count of bases not matched to a gene: 1.

As for this clone: This same CDR3 is encoded by further DNA sequences in the sample. This chain joins TRBV18 and TRBJ2-1, with D unresolved. Germline lookup yields CDR1 KGHSH and CDR2 LQKENI. The CDR3 is made up of 13 amino acids. V lost 6 bases, J lost 5 bases, and 11 bases lay in between. The CDR3 coding sequence is TGTGCCAGCTCCTCCAGGACGGACAATGAGCAGTTCTTC. Its protein product is CASSSRTDNEQFF.

DNA for the CDR3: TGTGCCAGCTCCCAGGGGCGGGACACCTACGAGCAGTACTTC. Encoded protein: CASSQGRDTYEQYF. This chain links TRBV18 with TRBJ2-7; D is possibly TRBD1 or TRBD2 (6 bases each). The CDR3 consists of 14 residues. Trimming removed 6 bases from V and 2 bases from J, with 14 bases in between. Per germline, CDR1 KGHSH and CDR2 LQKENI.

V usage is TRBV9 and J usage is TRBJ1-5; D is unresolved. Looked up from germline, CDR1 is SGDLS and CDR2 is YYNGEE. This CDR3 spans 13 amino acids. V shed 4 bases and J shed 3 bases, with 8 bases lying between them. CDR3 DNA sequence: TGTGCCAGCAGCCCCTCCCCCAATCAGCCCCAGCATTTT. Its translation is CASSPSPNQPQHF.

The V and J genes are TRBV24-1 and TRBJ1-5, with D possibly TRBD1 on 5 matching bases. The V end was cut by 5 bases, the J end by 2 bases, with 9 bases between. This CDR3 contains 14 residues. CDR1 and CDR2 from the germline V gene are KGHDR and SFDVKD. The CDR3 nucleotides read TGTGCCACCAGTGGTCGGGGCCGCAATCAGCCCCAGCATTTT. Its translation is CATSGRGRNQPQHF.

The chain couples TRBV7-3 to TRBJ1-2; D call uncertain. V was pared by 2 bases and J by 0 bases, with 4 bases between. This CDR3 contains 13 residues. The V gene's germline CDR1 is SGHTA and CDR2 FQGTGA. DNA for the CDR3: TGTGCCAGCAGCTTAGAACCTAACTATGGCTACACCTTC. Protein product: CASSLEPNYGYTF. Based on the CDR3 plus reference TRBV7-3 and TRBJ1-2, the full variable domain is GAGVSQTPSNKVTEKGKYVELRCDPISGHTALYWYRQSLGQGPEFLIYFQGTGAADDSGLPNDRFFAVRPEGSVSTLKIQRTERGDSAVYLCASSLEPNYGYTFGSGTRLTVV.

The rearrangement joins TRBV11-2 to TRBJ1-4, with no clear D. Germline CDR1 is SGHAT and CDR2 is FQNNGV. The CDR3 has 14 amino acids. V shed 6 bases and J shed 7 bases, with 15 bases lying between them. The CDR3 here is CASSPDVSGEKLFF. For the CDR3, the DNA is TGTGCCAGCAGTCCCGACGTTTCGGGTGAAAAACTGTTTTTT.

V usage is TRBV27 and J usage is TRBJ1-1; maybe TRBD1 (5 bases). Trimming took 2 bases from V and 1 from J, leaving 11 bases between them. The CDR3 runs 15 residues. Per germline, CDR1 MNHEY and CDR2 SMNVEV (reference sequence). The CDR3 DNA is TGTGCCAGCAGTTTACGGTGGACACCGAACACTGAAGCTTTCTTT. Its protein product is CASSLRWTPNTEAFF.

The J gene is TRBJ2-7, the V gene TRBV4-1; perhaps TRBD2 as D (5 bases). With 2 bases removed from V and 4 bases from J, the gap between germline ends came to 12 bases. CDR1 and CDR2 (germline): MGHRA, YSYEKL. The CDR3 is made up of 14 amino acids. This CDR3 is CASSQPGREYEQYF. DNA for the CDR3: TGCGCCAGCAGCCAACCAGGACGGGAATACGAGCAGTACTTC.

The rearrangement joins TRBV19 to TRBJ1-5; D gene unclear. V was cut by 6 bases and J by 2 bases, with 8 bases left in between. CDR1 is LNHDA, CDR2 SQIVND, per germline (reference sequence). The CDR3 length is 13 residues. CDR3 sequence: CASSTTRNQPQHF. The DNA of the CDR3 is TGTGCCAGTAGCACTACCCGCAATCAGCCCCAGCATTTT. Filled out from reference TRBV19 and TRBJ1-5, the complete variable domain reads DGGITQSPKYLFRKEGQNVTLSCEQNLNHDAMYWYRQDPGQGLRLIYYSQIVNDFQKGDIAEGYSVSREKKESFPLTVTSAQKNPTAFYLCASSTTRNQPQHFGDGTRLSIL.

The gene calls are TRBV16 and TRBJ2-5; D gene uncertain. V lost 0 bases, J lost 4 bases, and 3 bases lay in between. CDR1 KGHSY and CDR2 FQNENV come from the germline V gene. The CDR3 extends over 12 amino acids. The CDR3 coding sequence is TGTGCCAGCAGCCAATCCCCAGAGACCCAGTACTTC. Residues: CASSQSPETQYF.

The genes are TRBV6-6 and TRBJ2-7, with D perhaps given as TRBD1 or TRBD2 (6 bases each). Trimming took 6 bases from V and 7 from J, leaving 13 bases between them. CDR3 length: 12 amino acids. Germline loops: CDR1 MNHNY, CDR2 SVGAGI (reference sequence). This CDR3 reads CASSPGAREQYF. The CDR3 region has the DNA TGTGCCAGCAGCCCGGGGGCGCGGGAGCAGTACTTC.

The chain joins TRBV12-2 to TRBJ1-5. TRBV12-2 is tagged as a pseudogene. The CDR3 spans 16 residues. The CDR3 loop reads CASRLARETDNQPQHF. CDR3 bases: TGTGCAAGTCGCTTAGCGCGGGAGACCGACAATCAGCCCCAGCATTTT.